These T cell receptor beta chains were read from a single sample in a study of response to subunit inactivated influenza vaccine. TCRdb analysed the RT-PCR reads with MiXCR anew, one entry per CDR3 protein. The table records about 150,000 distinct CDR3 sequences, about 10% of them present only once. The specimen was CD8+ T cells sorted from PBMCs, collected roughly 24 months after vaccination. These receptors were collected from a man aged 50 to 69 who received an inactivated influenza vaccine. Each CDR3 is given with its conserved first and last residue. A D gene is named only where the DNA matches it firmly. Expanded clones are given a class, and other clones once, few, many or no size at all.

TRBV28,TRBJ2-2,NA,few,TGTGCCAGCAGTCCCCCCGACAGGCTGGACACCGGGGAGCTGTTTTTT,CASSPPDRLDTGELFF
TRBV20-1,TRBJ2-3,NA,NA,TGCAGTGCTAGAGATAGGGCGGGGAGCTGGGAAACGCAGTATTTT,CSARDRAGSWETQYF
TRBV20-1,TRBJ2-1,TRBD2,many,TGCAGTGCTTCCCTCCTCAGCGGGGGGAAGAATGAGCAGTTCTTC,CSASLLSGGKNEQFF
TRBV5-1,TRBJ1-1,NA,many,TGCGCCAGCAGCTTGGAGGGGACTGAAGCTTTCTTT,CASSLEGTEAFF
TRBV7-2,TRBJ2-3,TRBD2,NA,TGTGCCAGCAGCCACACCATGGGGGGGGATACGCAGTATTTT,CASSHTMGGDTQYF
TRBV27,TRBJ2-7,NA,few,TGTGCCAGCAGTTTAAGTCTAGCCTACGAGCAGTACTTC,CASSLSLAYEQYF
TRBV9,TRBJ2-5,TRBD2,many,TGTGCCAGCAGCGTATCGGGAGGTTGGCAAGAGACCCAGTACTTC,CASSVSGGWQETQYF
TRBV6-2/TRBV6-3,TRBJ2-7,NA,few,TGTGCCAGCAGTTATCGAGGGGACTTCTCCTACGAGCAGTACTTC,CASSYRGDFSYEQYF
TRBV7-9,TRBJ1-5,TRBD1,NA,TGTGCCAGCAGCTTAGGACAGGGACCGGATCAGCCCCAGCATTTT,CASSLGQGPDQPQHF
TRBV7-9,TRBJ2-1,NA,NA,TGTGCCAGCAGCTTGACACCGGGATCCTACAATGAGCAGTTCTTC,CASSLTPGSYNEQFF
TRBV4-1,TRBJ1-4,TRBD1,few,TGCGCCAGCAGCCAAGATCTTGAGGGGGCCGCCTATGAAAAACTGTTTTTT,CASSQDLEGAAYEKLFF
TRBV7-8,TRBJ2-3,NA,few,TGTGCCAGCAGCTTCCTCGAGGGGACGGCTAGCACAGATACGCAGTATTTT,CASSFLEGTASTDTQYF
TRBV5-6,TRBJ2-7,NA,few,TGTGCCAGCAGCCTCATGACGGACTCCTACGAGCAGTACTTC,CASSLMTDSYEQYF
TRBV12-3/TRBV12-4,TRBJ2-7,NA,few,TGTGCCAGCAGTTTAGTTGGCGGGACCTACGAGCAGTACTTC,CASSLVGGTYEQYF
TRBV6-5,TRBJ2-5,TRBD2,few,TGTGCCAGCAGTTACGGCGGGGGTCTCCAAGAGACCCAGTACTTC,CASSYGGGLQETQYF
TRBV15,TRBJ2-1,NA,few,TGTGCCACCAGGCCGGATGGGGGAGGTCGCTGGGGTGAGCAGTTCTTC,CATRPDGGGRWGEQFF
TRBV5-1,TRBJ2-1,TRBD2,once,TGCGCCAGCAGCTTGACTAGCGGGAGGGAAGTCTACAATGAGCAGTTCTTC,CASSLTSGREVYNEQFF
TRBV4-1,TRBJ2-1,TRBD2,NA,TGCGCCAGCAGCCCGATCGGGGGGGCCCCTTACAATGAGCAGTTCTTC,CASSPIGGAPYNEQFF
TRBV6-5,TRBJ2-1,NA,NA,TGTGCCAGCAGTTACGCGGACAGATACAATGAGCAGTTCTTC,CASSYADRYNEQFF
TRBV29-1,TRBJ2-2,NA,many,TGCAGCGGAGCAGTCGCGAACACCGGGGAGCTGTTTTTT,CSGAVANTGELFF
TRBV21-1,TRBJ2-2,NA,NA,TGTGCCAGCAGCGAAATGCCCCCGGTTAGCGGGGGAGCGAACACCGGGGAGCTGTTTTTT,CASSEMPPVSGGANTGELFF
TRBV6-4,TRBJ2-2,TRBD2,NA,TGTGCCAGCAGTGACAGGGAGGGCACCGGGGAGCTGTTTTTT,CASSDREGTGELFF
TRBV11-2,TRBJ2-3,TRBD2,NA,TGTGCCAGCAGCCCCGGGACTAGCGGGAGGTTCAGAACAGATACGCAGTATTTT,CASSPGTSGRFRTDTQYF
TRBV12-5,TRBJ2-1,TRBD1,many,TGTGCTAGTGGTTTGATAGGACAGGGGAGTGAGCAGTTCTTC,CASGLIGQGSEQFF
TRBV7-9,TRBJ2-2,NA,NA,TGTGCCAGCAGCCCCCCCCGGCACACCGGGGAGCTGTTTTTT,CASSPPRHTGELFF
TRBV6-1,TRBJ1-3,TRBD1,NA,TGTGCCAGCAATGCATCCGGGACAGCCTCTGGAAACACCATATATTTT,CASNASGTASGNTIYF
TRBV12-3/TRBV12-4,TRBJ1-2,NA,NA,TGTGCCAGCAGTTTAGGGTTTATCTATGGCTACACCTTC,CASSLGFIYGYTF
TRBV25-1,TRBJ2-7,NA,many,TGTGCCAGCTCAGAGGACGGACGTCCTTACGAGCAGTACTTC,CASSEDGRPYEQYF
TRBV6-1,TRBJ2-7,NA,NA,TGTGCCAGCAGTGAATGGTCTACCCGTTTCTACGAGCAGTACTTC,CASSEWSTRFYEQYF
TRBV6-5,TRBJ2-2,NA,few,TGTGCCAGCAGTTACTCGAAATCCGGGGAGCTGTTTTTT,CASSYSKSGELFF
TRBV12-3/TRBV12-4,TRBJ2-3,NA,many,TGTGCCAGCACCGGAGGGGGGGCTGGAGATACGCAGTATTTT,CASTGGGAGDTQYF